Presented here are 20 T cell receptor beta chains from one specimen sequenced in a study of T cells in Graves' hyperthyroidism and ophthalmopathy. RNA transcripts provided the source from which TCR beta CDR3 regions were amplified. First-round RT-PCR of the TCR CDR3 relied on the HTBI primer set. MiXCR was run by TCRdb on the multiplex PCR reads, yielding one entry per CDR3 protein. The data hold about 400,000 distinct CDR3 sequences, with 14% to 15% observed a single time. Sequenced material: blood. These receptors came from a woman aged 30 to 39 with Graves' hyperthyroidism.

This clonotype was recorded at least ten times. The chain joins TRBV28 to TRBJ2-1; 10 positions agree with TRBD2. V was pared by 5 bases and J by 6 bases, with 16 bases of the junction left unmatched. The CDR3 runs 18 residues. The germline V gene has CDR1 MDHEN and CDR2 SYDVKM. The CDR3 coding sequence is TGTGCCAGCAGTGCCCGGACGGGAAAGCGGGAGGGCGGCAATGAGCAGTTCTTC. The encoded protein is CASSARTGKREGGNEQFF.

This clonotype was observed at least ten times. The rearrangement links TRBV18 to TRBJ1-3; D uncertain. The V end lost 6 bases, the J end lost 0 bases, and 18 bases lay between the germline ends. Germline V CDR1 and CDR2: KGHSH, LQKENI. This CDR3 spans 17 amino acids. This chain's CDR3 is CASSLVRGDISGNTIYF. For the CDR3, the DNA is TGTGCCAGCTCCCTGGTCCGCGGGGATATCTCTGGAAACACCATATATTTT.

The CDR3 sequence: CSAGGQNTGELFF. CDR3 coding DNA: TGCAGTGCCGGCGGACAGAACACCGGGGAGCTGTTTTTT. The chain links TRBV20-1 to TRBJ2-2, with D perhaps matching TRBD1 (5 bases). The germline V and J ends were trimmed by 6 bases and 1 base, with 9 bases remaining between them. The CDR3 totals 13 residues. The germline gives CDR1 DFQATT, CDR2 SNEGSKA (reference sequence).

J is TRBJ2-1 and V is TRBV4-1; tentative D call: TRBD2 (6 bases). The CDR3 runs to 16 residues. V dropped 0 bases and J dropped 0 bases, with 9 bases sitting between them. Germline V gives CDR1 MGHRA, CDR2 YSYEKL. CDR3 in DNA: TGCGCCAGCAGCCAAGAGGCTAGCGCCTCCTACAATGAGCAGTTCTTC. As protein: CASSQEASASYNEQFF.

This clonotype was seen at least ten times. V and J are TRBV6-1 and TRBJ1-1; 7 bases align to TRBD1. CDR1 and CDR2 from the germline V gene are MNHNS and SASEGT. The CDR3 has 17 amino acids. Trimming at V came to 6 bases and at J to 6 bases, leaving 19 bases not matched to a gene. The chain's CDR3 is CASRDRDSPNLRAEAFF. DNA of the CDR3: TGTGCCAGCAGGGACCGGGACAGCCCGAACTTGAGAGCTGAAGCTTTCTTT.

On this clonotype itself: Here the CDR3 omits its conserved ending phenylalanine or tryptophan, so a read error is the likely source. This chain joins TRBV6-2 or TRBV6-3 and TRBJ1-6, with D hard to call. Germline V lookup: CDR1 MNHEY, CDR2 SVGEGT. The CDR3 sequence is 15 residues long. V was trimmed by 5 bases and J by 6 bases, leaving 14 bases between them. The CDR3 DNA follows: TGTGCCAGCAGTGACTTCCAAGGCCCTAATTCACCCCTCCACTAT. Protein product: CASSDFQGPNSPLHY.

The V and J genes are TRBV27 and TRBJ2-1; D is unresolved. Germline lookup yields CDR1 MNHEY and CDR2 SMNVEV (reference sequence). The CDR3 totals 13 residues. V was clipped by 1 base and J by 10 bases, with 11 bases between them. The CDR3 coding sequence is TGTGCCAGCAGTTTATTAGGGAACGGGGAGCAGTTCTTC. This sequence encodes CASSLLGNGEQFF.

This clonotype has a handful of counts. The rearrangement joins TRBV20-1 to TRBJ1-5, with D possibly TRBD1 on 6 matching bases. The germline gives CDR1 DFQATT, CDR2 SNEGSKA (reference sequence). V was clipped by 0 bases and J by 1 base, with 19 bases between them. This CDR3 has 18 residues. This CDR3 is CSARDAFGTLNSNQPQHF. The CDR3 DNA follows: TGCAGTGCTAGAGATGCTTTCGGGACATTGAACAGCAATCAGCCCCAGCATTTT.

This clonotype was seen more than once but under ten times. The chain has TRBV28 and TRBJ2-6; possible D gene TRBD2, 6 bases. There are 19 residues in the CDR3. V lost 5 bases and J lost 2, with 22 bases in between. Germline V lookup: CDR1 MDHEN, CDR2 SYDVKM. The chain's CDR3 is CASSKPPGVLLAGANVLTF. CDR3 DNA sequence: TGTGCCAGCAGTAAACCTCCGGGGGTCCTACTTGCTGGGGCCAACGTCCTGACTTTC.

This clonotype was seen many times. The CDR3: CAISKGGLAQETQYF. In DNA, the CDR3 is TGTGCCATTTCCAAAGGGGGACTTGCCCAAGAGACCCAGTACTTC. V usage is TRBV28 and J usage is TRBJ2-5, with D perhaps TRBD1 or TRBD2 (6 bases each). Germline CDR1 is MDHEN and CDR2 is SYDVKM. The CDR3 consists of 15 residues. V lost 10 bases and J 1 base, leaving 19 bases between the germline ends.

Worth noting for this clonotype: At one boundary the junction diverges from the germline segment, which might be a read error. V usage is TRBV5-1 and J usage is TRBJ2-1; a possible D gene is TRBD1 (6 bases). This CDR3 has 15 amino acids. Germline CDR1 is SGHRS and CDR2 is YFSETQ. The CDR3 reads CASSVGGTRVNEQFF. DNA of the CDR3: TGTGCCAGCAGCGTAGGGGGTACGAGAGTAAATGAGCAGTTCTTC.

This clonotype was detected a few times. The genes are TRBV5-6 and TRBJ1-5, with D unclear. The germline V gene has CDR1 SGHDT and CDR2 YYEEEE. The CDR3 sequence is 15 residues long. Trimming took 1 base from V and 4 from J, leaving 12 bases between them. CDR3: CASSLRVQINQPQHF. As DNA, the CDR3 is TGTGCCAGCAGCTTGAGGGTACAGATAAATCAGCCCCAGCATTTT.

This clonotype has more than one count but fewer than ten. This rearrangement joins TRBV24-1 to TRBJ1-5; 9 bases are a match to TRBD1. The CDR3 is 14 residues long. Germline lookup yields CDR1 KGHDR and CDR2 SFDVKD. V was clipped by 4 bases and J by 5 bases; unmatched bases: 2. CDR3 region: CATSERQGDQPQHF. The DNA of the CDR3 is TGTGCCACCAGTGAAAGACAGGGGGATCAGCCCCAGCATTTT.

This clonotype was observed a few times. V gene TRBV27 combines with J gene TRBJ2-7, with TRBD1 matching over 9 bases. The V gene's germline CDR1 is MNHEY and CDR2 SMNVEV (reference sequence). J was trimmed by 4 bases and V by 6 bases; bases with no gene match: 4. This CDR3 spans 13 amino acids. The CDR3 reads CASRQGAVYEQYF. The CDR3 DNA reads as TGTGCCAGCAGACAGGGGGCTGTGTACGAGCAGTACTTC.

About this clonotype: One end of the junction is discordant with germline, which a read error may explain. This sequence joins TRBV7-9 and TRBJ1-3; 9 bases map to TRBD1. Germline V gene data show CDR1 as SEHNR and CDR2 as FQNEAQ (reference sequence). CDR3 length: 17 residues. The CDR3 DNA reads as TGTGCCAGCAGGCTAGGACAGGGGAGTAGTGCTGGAAACACCACATATTTT. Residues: CASRLGQGSSAGNTTYF.

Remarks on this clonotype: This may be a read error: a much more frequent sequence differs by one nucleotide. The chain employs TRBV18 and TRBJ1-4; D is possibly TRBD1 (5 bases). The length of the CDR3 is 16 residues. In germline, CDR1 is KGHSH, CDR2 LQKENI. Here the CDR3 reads CASSPRDGSTNEELFF. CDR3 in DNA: TGTGCCAGCTCACCCCGGGACGGTTCAACTAATGAAGAACTGTTTTTT.

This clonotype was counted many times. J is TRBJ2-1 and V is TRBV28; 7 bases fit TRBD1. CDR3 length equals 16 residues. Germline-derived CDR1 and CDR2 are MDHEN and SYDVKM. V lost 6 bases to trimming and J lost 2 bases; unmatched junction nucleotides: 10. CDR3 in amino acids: CASRSLQGSTYNEQFF. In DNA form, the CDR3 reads TGTGCCAGCAGATCCCTACAGGGGAGCACCTACAATGAGCAGTTCTTC.

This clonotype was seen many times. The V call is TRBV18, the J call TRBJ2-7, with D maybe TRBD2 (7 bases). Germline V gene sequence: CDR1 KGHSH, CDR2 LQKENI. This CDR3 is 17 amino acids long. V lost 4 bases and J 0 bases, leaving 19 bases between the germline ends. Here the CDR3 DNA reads TGTGCCAGCTCACAACCAGGCGGGGGCCTAAACTCCTACGAGCAGTACTTC. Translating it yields CASSQPGGGLNSYEQYF. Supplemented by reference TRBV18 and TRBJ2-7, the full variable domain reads NAGVMQNPRHLVRRRGQEARLRCSPMKGHSHVYWYRQLPEEGLKFMVYLQKENIIDESGMPKERFSAEFPKEGPSILRIQQVVRGDSAAYFCASSQPGGGLNSYEQYFGPGTRLTVT.

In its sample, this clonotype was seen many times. CDR3 amino acids: CASSLEGSGPYNEQFF. CDR3 nucleotide sequence: TGTGCCAGCAGCTTAGAAGGTAGCGGCCCCTACAATGAGCAGTTCTTC. The J gene is TRBJ2-1, the V gene TRBV11-3, with D perhaps TRBD2 (6 bases). The germline CDR1 and CDR2 sequences are SGHNT and YENEEA. This CDR3 has 16 amino acids. Trimming removed 0 bases from V and 2 bases from J, with 11 bases in between.

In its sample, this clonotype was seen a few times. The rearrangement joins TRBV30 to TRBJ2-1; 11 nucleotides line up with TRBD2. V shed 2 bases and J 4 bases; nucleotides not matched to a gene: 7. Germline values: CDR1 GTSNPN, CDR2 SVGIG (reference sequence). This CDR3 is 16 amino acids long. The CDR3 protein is CAWSPGTSGQYNEQFF. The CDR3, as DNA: TGTGCCTGGAGTCCGGGGACTAGCGGCCAATACAATGAGCAGTTCTTC.